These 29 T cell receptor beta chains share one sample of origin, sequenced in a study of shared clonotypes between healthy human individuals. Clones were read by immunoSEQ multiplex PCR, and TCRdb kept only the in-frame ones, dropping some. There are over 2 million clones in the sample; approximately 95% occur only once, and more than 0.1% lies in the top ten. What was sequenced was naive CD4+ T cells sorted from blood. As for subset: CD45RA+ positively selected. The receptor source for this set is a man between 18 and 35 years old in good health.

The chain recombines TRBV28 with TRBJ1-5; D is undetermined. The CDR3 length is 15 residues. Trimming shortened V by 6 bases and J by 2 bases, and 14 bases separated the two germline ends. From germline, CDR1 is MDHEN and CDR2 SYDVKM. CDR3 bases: TGTGCCAGCAGCCACGGCGCCCTAGGCAATCAGCCCCAGCATTTT. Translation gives CASSHGALGNQPQHF.

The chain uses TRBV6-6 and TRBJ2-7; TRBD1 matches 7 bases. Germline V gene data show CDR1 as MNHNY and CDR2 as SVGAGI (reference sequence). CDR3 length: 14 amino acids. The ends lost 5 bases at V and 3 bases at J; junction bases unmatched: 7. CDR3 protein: CASSPWTGNYEQYF. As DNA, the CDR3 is TGTGCCAGCAGTCCATGGACAGGAAACTACGAGCAGTACTTC.

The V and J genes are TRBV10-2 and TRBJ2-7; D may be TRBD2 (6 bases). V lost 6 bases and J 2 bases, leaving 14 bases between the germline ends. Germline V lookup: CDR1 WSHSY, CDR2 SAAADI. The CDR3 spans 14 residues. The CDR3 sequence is CASSGAGLAYEQYF. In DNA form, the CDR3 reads TGCGCCAGCAGCGGGGCGGGGCTAGCCTACGAGCAGTACTTC.

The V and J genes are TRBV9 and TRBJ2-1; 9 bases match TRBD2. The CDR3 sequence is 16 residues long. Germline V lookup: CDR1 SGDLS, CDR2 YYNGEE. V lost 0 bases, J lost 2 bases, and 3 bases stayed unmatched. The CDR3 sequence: CASSVAAGGPYNEQFF. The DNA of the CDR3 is TGTGCCAGCAGCGTAGCTGCGGGGGGGCCCTACAATGAGCAGTTCTTC.

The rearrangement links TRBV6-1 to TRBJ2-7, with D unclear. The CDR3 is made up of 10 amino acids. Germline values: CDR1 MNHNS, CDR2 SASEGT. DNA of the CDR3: TGTGCAGGGCTCTCCTACGAGCAGTACTTC. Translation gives CAGLSYEQYF.

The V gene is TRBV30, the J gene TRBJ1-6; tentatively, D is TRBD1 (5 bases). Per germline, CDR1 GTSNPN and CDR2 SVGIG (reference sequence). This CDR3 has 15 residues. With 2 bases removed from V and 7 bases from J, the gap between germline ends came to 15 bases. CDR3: CAWSPTGLQNSPLHF. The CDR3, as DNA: TGTGCCTGGAGTCCTACGGGACTCCAAAATTCACCCCTCCACTTT. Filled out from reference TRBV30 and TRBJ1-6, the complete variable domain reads SQTIHQWPATLVQPVGSPLSLECTVEGTSNPNLYWYRQAAGRGLQLLFYSVGIGQISSEVPQNLSASRPQDRQFILSSKKLLLSDSGFYLCAWSPTGLQNSPLHFGNGTRLTVT.

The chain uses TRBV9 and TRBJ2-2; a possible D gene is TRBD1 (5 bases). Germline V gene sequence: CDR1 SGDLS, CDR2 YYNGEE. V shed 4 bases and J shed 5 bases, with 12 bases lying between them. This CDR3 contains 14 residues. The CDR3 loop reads CASSPRQSTGELFF. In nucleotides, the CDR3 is TGTGCCAGCAGCCCCCGACAGAGTACCGGGGAGCTGTTTTTT.

The CDR3 here is CASTRTGGAEAFF. The CDR3 DNA is TGTGCCAGTACCCGGACAGGGGGTGCTGAAGCTTTCTTT. The chain carries TRBV19 and TRBJ1-1, with 10 bases lining up with TRBD1. CDR3 length equals 13 residues. The germline gives CDR1 LNHDA, CDR2 SQIVND (reference sequence). With 7 bases clipped from V and 6 bases from J, the junction kept 5 bases outside the gene matches.

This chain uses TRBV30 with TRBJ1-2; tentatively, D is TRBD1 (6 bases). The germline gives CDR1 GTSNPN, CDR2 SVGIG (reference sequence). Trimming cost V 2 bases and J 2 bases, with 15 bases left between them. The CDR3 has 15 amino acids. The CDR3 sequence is CAWSPSPDRNYGYTF. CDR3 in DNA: TGTGCCTGGAGTCCCTCCCCGGACAGAAACTATGGCTACACCTTC.

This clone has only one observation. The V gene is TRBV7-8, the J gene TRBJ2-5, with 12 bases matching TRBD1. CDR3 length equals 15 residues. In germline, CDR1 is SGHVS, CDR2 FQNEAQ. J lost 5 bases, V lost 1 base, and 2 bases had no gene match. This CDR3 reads CASSLGDRGRETQYF. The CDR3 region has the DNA TGTGCCAGCAGCTTAGGGGACAGGGGGCGCGAGACCCAGTACTTC.

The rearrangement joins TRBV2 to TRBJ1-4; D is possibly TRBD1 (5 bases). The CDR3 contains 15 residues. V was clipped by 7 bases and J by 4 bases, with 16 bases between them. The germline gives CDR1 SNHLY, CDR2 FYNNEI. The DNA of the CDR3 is TGTGCCAGCATCAGAGAGATGGGGCGTAATGAAAAACTGTTTTTT. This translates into CASIREMGRNEKLFF.

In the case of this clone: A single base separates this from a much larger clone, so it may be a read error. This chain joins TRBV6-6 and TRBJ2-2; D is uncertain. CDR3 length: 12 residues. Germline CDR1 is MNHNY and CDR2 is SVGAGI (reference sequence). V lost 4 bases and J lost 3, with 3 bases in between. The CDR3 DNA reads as TGTGCCAGCAGTTGGGACACCGGGGAGCTGTTTTTT. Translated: CASSWDTGELFF.

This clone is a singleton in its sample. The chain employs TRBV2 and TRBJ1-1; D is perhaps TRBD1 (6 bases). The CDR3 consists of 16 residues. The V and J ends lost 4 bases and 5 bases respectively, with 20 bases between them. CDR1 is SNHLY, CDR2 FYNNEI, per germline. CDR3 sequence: CASSAGHPSQGTEAFF. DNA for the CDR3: TGTGCCAGCAGTGCCGGACATCCTTCTCAGGGGACTGAAGCTTTCTTT. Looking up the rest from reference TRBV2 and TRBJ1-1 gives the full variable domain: EPEVTQTPSHQVTQMGQEVILRCVPISNHLYFYWYRQILGQKVEFLVSFYNNEISEKSEIFDDQFSVERPDGSNFTLKIRSTKLEDSAMYFCASSAGHPSQGTEAFFGQGTRLTVV.

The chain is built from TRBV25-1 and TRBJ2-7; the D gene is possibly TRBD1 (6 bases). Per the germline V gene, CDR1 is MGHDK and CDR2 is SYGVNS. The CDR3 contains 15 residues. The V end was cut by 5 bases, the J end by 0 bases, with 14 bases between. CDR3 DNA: TGTGCCAGCAGTTACGGGGACACTAGCTCCTACGAGCAGTACTTC. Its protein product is CASSYGDTSSYEQYF.

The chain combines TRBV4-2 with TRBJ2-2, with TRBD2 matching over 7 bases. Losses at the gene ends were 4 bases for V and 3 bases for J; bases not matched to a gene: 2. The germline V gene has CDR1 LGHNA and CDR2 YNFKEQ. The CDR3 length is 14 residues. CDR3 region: CASSPGGDTGELFF. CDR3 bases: TGTGCCAGCAGCCCGGGGGGAGACACCGGGGAGCTGTTTTTT.

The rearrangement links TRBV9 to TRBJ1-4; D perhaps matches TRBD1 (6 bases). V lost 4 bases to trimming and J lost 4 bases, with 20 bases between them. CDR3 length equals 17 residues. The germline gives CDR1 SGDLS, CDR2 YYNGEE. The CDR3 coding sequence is TGTGCCAGCAGCCACTCCGGAACAGGGCGAGGTAATGAAAAACTGTTTTTT. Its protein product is CASSHSGTGRGNEKLFF.

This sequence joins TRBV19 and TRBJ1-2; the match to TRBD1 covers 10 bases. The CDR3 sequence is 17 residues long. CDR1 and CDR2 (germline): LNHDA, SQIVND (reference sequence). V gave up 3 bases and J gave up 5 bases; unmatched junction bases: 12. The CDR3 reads CASSITGQGTIMYGYTF. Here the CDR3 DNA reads TGTGCCAGTAGTATCACGGGACAGGGGACGATTATGTATGGCTACACCTTC. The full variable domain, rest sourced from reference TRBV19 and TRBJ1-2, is DGGITQSPKYLFRKEGQNVTLSCEQNLNHDAMYWYRQDPGQGLRLIYYSQIVNDFQKGDIAEGYSVSREKKESFPLTVTSAQKNPTAFYLCASSITGQGTIMYGYTFGSGTRLTVV.

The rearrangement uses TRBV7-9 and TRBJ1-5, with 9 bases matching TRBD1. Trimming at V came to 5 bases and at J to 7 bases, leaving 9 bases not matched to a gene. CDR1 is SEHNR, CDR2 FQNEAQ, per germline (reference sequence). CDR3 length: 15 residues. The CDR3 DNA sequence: TGTGCCAGCAGCCCGGGACAGGGAATGAGGCAGCCCCAGCATTTT. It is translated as CASSPGQGMRQPQHF.

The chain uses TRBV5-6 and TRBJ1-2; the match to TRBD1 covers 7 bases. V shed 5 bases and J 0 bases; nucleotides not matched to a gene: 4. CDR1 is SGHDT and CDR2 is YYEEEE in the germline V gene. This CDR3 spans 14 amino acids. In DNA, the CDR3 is TGTGCCAGCAGGCCTCAGGGGGCTAACTATGGCTACACCTTC. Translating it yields CASRPQGANYGYTF.

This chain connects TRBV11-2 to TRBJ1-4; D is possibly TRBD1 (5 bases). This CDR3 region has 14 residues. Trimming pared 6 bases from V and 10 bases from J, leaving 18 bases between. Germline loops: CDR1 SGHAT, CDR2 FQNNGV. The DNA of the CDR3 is TGTGCCAGCAGTCTAGATAGTACGGGGGGAAAACTGTTTTTT. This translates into CASSLDSTGGKLFF.

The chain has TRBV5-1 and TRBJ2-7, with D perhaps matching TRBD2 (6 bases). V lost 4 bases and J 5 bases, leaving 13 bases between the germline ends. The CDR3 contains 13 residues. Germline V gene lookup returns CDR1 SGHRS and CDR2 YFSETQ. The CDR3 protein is CASSILGGDEQYF. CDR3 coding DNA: TGCGCCAGCAGCATCTTAGGAGGGGACGAGCAGTACTTC. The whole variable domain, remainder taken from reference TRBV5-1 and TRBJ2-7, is KAGVTQTPRYLIKTRGQQVTLSCSPISGHRSVSWYQQTPGQGLQFLFEYFSETQRNKGNFPGRFSGRQFSNSRSEMNVSTLELGDSALYLCASSILGGDEQYFGPGTRLTVT.

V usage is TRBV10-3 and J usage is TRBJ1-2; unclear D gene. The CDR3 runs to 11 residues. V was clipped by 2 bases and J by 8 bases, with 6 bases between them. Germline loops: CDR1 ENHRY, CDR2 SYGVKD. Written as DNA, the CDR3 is TGTGCCATCAGTGAGGATATCGGCTACACCTTC. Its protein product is CAISEDIGYTF.

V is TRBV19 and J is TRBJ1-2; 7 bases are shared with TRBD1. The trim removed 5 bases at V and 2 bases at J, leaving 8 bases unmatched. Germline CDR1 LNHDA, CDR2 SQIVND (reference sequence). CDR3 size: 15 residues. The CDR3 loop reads CASSLRQGSNYGYTF. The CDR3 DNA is TGTGCCAGTAGTCTTCGACAGGGTTCCAACTATGGCTACACCTTC. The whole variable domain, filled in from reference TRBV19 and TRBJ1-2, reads DGGITQSPKYLFRKEGQNVTLSCEQNLNHDAMYWYRQDPGQGLRLIYYSQIVNDFQKGDIAEGYSVSREKKESFPLTVTSAQKNPTAFYLCASSLRQGSNYGYTFGSGTRLTVV.

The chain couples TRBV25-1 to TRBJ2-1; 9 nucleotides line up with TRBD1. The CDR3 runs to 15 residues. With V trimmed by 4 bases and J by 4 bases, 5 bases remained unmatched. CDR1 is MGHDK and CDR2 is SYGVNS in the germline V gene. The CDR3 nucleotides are TGTGCCAGCAGTGGCGGGACAGGGCATTACAATGAGCAGTTCTTC. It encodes CASSGGTGHYNEQFF.

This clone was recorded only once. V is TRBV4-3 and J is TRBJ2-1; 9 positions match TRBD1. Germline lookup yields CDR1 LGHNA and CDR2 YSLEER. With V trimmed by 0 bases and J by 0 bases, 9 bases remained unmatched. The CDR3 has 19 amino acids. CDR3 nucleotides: TGCGCCAGCAGCCAAGACCCGGCCGGGACAGGGATCTCCTACAATGAGCAGTTCTTC. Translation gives CASSQDPAGTGISYNEQFF.

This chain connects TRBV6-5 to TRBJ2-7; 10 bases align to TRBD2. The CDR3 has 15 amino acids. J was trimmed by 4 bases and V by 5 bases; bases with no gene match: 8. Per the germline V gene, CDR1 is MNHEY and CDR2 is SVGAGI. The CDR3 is CASSASGGRRYEQYF. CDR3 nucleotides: TGTGCCAGCAGTGCTAGCGGGGGCCGTAGGTACGAGCAGTACTTC.

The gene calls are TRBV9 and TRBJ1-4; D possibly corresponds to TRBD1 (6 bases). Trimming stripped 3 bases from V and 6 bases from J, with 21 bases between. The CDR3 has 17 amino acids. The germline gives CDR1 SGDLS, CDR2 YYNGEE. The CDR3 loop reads CASSATQNRVAYEKLFF. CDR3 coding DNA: TGTGCCAGCAGCGCCACTCAAAACAGGGTCGCTTATGAAAAACTGTTTTTT.

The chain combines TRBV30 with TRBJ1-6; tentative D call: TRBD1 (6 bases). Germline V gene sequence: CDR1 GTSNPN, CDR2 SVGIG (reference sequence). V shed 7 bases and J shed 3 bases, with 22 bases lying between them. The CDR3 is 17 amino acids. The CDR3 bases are TGTGCCTCCACCCCCTCCACAGGGTTTGTCTATAATTCACCCCTCCACTTT. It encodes CASTPSTGFVYNSPLHF.

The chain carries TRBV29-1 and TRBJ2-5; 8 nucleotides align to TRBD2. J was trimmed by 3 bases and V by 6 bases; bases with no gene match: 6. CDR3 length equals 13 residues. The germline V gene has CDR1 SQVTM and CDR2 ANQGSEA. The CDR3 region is CSVALSGEETQYF. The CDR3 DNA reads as TGCAGCGTCGCCCTTAGCGGGGAAGAGACCCAGTACTTC. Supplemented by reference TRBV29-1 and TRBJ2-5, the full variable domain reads SAVISQKPSRDICQRGTSLTIQCQVDSQVTMMFWYRQQPGQSLTLIATANQGSEATYESGFVIDKFPISRPNLTFSTLTVSNMSPEDSSIYLCSVALSGEETQYFGPGTRLLVL.